Listed below are T cell receptor beta chains from one sample, sequenced in a study of neoadjuvant nivolumab and ipilimumab in lung cancer. Using immunoSEQ multiplex PCR, the repertoire was profiled, and TCRdb retains in-frame clones only, with some absent. The data hold 25,000 to 35,000 clones, with about 83% observed a single time. The sequencing used tumor tissue, collected after neoadjuvant nivolumab, alone or with ipilimumab, at or shortly before surgery. The receptors shown here come from an adult with non-small cell lung cancer. CDR3s include the opening cysteine and the closing phenylalanine or tryptophan. Fields, in order: D gene, J gene, clone size, V gene, CDR3 DNA, CDR3 protein. A D gene is named only where the DNA matches it firmly. The listing skips clone size in some rows; elsewhere it reads once, few, many or a size class.

. TRBJ2-5 . TRBV27 TGTGCCAGCAGTTCGGCGGGCCAAGAGACCCAGTACTTC CASSSAGQETQYF
TRBD2 TRBJ2-7 . TRBV5-3 TGTGCCAGAAGCCCGGGAGGCAGCGGAGGGACTTGGGGGCAGTACTTC CARSPGGSGGTWGQYF
TRBD2 TRBJ2-7 once TRBV6-1 TGTGCCAGCAGGAGTGGGACTAGCCTCTACGAGCAGTACTTC CASRSGTSLYEQYF
. TRBJ1-2 . TRBV5-6 TGTGCCAGCAGCGGCAGAAATTACTATGGCTACACCTTC CASSGRNYYGYTF
TRBD1 TRBJ2-2 . TRBV18 TGTGCCAGCTCACCACCGGCCGGACAGGGACCCACCGGGGAGCTGTTTTTT CASSPPAGQGPTGELFF
. TRBJ1-1 once TRBV10-3 TGTGCCATCAGTGATGCGGGGGACACTGAAGCTTTCTTT CAISDAGDTEAFF
. TRBJ2-2 . TRBV7-3 TGTGCCAGCAGCTTAGGGGGTCGGGATAACACCGGGGAGCTGTTTTTT CASSLGGRDNTGELFF
. TRBJ2-5 few TRBV6-4 TGTGCCAGCAGTGAGGCAACTGGGGCAGGGAGTCAGACCCAGTACTTC CASSEATGAGSQTQYF
. TRBJ2-4 . TRBV11-1 TGTGCCAGCAGCTTAGGCCGACACGACAAAAACATTCAGTACTTC CASSLGRHDKNIQYF
. TRBJ2-3 . TRBV28 TGTGCCAGCGGGCGCACAGATACGCAGTATTTT CASGRTDTQYF
. TRBJ1-2 . TRBV6-5 TGTGCCAGCAGTAACAGCCATGGCTACACCTTC CASSNSHGYTF
. TRBJ2-5 . TRBV14 TGTGCCAGCAGCCCAACAGACAACTGGAGGGAGACCCAGTACTTC CASSPTDNWRETQYF
TRBD1 TRBJ1-1 once TRBV7-2 TGTGCCAGCAGCTCTTCGGACAGGGGAAGGACTGAAGCTTTCTTT CASSSSDRGRTEAFF
. TRBJ2-2 few TRBV5-4 TGTGCCAGCAGCCACCGACTAGTTTCGCCTGGGGAGCTGTTTTTT CASSHRLVSPGELFF
. TRBJ1-2 . TRBV4-2 TGTGCCAGCAGCCAAGAATCGAATGTAAGAAGCCAGAACTATGGCTACACCTTC CASSQESNVRSQNYGYTF
. TRBJ1-1 . TRBV2 TGTGCCAGCAGTGAAGCGGACAGTGTTGAAGCTTTCTTT CASSEADSVEAFF
. TRBJ2-5 . TRBV18 TGTGCCAGCTCACCAGGTCCCCTCCAAGAGACCCAGTACTTC CASSPGPLQETQYF
. TRBJ2-7 . TRBV9 TGTGCCAGCAGCGTCCTCTACCTCGGGATTAACGAGCAGTACTTC CASSVLYLGINEQYF